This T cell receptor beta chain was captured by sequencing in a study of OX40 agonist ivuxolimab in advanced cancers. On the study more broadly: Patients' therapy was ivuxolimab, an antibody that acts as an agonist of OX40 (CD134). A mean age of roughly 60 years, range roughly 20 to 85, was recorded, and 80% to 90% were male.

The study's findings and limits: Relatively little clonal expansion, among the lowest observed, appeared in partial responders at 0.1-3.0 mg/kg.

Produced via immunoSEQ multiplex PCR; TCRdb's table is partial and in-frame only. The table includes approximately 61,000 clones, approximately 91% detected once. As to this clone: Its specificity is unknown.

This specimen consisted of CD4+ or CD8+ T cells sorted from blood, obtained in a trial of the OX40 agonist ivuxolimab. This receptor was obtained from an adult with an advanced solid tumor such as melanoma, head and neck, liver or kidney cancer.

The CDR3 is CASSLVLAGEETQYF. The CDR3 DNA follows: TGCGCCAGCAGCTTGGTGCTAGCGGGAGAAGAGACCCAGTACTTC. V usage is TRBV5-1 and J usage is TRBJ2-5; 10 bases fit TRBD2. The V gene's germline CDR1 is SGHRS and CDR2 YFSETQ. The CDR3 loop spans 15 amino acids. J lost 3 bases, V lost 0 bases, and 2 bases had no gene match. Combining the CDR3 with reference TRBV5-1 and TRBJ2-5 gives the whole variable domain KAGVTQTPRYLIKTRGQQVTLSCSPISGHRSVSWYQQTPGQGLQFLFEYFSETQRNKGNFPGRFSGRQFSNSRSEMNVSTLELGDSALYLCASSLVLAGEETQYFGPGTRLLVL.